The 18 T cell receptor beta chains in this list originate from one sample, sequenced in a study of early T cells in non-severe SARS-CoV-2 infection. Each CDR3 protein gets one entry after TCRdb re-called the 5' RACE reads with MiXCR. The data show about 55,000 distinct CDR3 sequences, around 13% seen once. Sequencing used whole blood, obtained at baseline. Receptors originate from an adult who was a healthcare worker with PCR-confirmed SARS-CoV-2 infection or an uninfected control (not recorded which).

The chain has TRBV12-3 or TRBV12-4 and TRBJ2-5; the D is unclear. The ends were cut back, 1 base at V and 3 bases at J, with 6 bases in the middle. The CDR3 has 13 residues. The CDR3: CASSLERKETQYF. CDR3 nucleotides: TGTGCCAGCAGTTTAGAGCGTAAAGAGACCCAGTACTTC.

The J gene is TRBJ1-2, the V gene TRBV19; TRBD1 might be the D (5 bases). V was clipped by 7 bases and J by 0 bases, with 9 bases between them. The CDR3 consists of 13 residues. Germline V gene sequence: CDR1 LNHDA, CDR2 SQIVND (reference sequence). The CDR3: CASTHRSNYGYTF. The CDR3 bases are TGTGCCAGTACCCACAGGTCTAACTATGGCTACACCTTC.

This chain connects TRBV19 to TRBJ2-3, with D perhaps matching TRBD1 (6 bases). The CDR3 sequence is 14 residues long. Germline V CDR1 and CDR2: LNHDA, SQIVND (reference sequence). Trimming shortened V by 9 bases and J by 5 bases, and 18 bases separated the two germline ends. Written as DNA, the CDR3 is TGTGCCAGCCTCGGACAGAGTACCTTAGATACGCAGTATTTT. Protein: CASLGQSTLDTQYF.

The rearrangement links TRBV7-8 to TRBJ1-3; TRBD1 aligns across 9 bases. Losses at the gene ends were 2 bases for V and 1 base for J; bases not matched to a gene: 12. The CDR3 is 19 residues long. Germline V lookup: CDR1 SGHVS, CDR2 FQNEAQ. CDR3 in DNA: TGTGCCAGCAGCTTAAGGGCCCAGGACAGGGGCTTTTCTGGAAACACCATATATTTT. Encoded protein: CASSLRAQDRGFSGNTIYF.

This clonotype was seen a few times. This rearrangement joins TRBV7-2 to TRBJ2-6; 7 bases agree with TRBD1. V shed 6 bases, J shed 2 bases, and the junction held 13 bases outside the gene matches. The CDR3 loop spans 18 amino acids. Germline V gives CDR1 SGHTA, CDR2 FQGNSA. In nucleotides, the CDR3 is TGTGCCAGCAGGCTAGAGGACAGGCCTAGGACTGGGGCCAACGTCCTGACTTTC. Translating gives CASRLEDRPRTGANVLTF.

The V and J genes are TRBV24-1 and TRBJ2-1; 9 bases map to TRBD2. The CDR3 consists of 16 residues. The V gene's germline CDR1 is KGHDR and CDR2 SFDVKD. The V gene end was trimmed by 3 bases and the J gene end by 1 base; junction bases not matched to a gene: 3. In DNA form, the CDR3 reads TGTGCCACCAGTGATGGACTAGCGCCGTCCTACAATGAGCAGTTCTTC. Translated, it gives CATSDGLAPSYNEQFF.

This clonotype was counted at least ten times. The chain couples TRBV5-1 to TRBJ1-5; 9 bases align to TRBD1. V was pared by 4 bases and J by 5 bases, with 4 bases of the junction left unmatched. The CDR3 spans 14 residues. Germline CDR1 is SGHRS and CDR2 is YFSETQ. The CDR3 region is CASSKDRGDQPQHF. For the CDR3, the DNA is TGCGCCAGCAGCAAGGACAGGGGAGATCAGCCCCAGCATTTT.

This clonotype was observed many times. The chain links TRBV18 to TRBJ2-3; weak D call: TRBD1 (5 bases). CDR1 is KGHSH and CDR2 is LQKENI in the germline V gene. This CDR3 spans 15 amino acids. V shed 4 bases and J shed 0 bases, with 11 bases lying between them. This CDR3 is CASSLMTASTDTQYF. CDR3 coding DNA: TGTGCCAGCTCACTCATGACAGCTAGCACAGATACGCAGTATTTT.

In its sample, this clonotype was seen a few times. The chain links TRBV25-1 to TRBJ1-2, with TRBD1 matching 10 bases. Trimming at V came to 3 bases and at J to 5 bases, leaving 3 bases not matched to a gene. Germline V gene sequence: CDR1 MGHDK, CDR2 SYGVNS. The CDR3 is made up of 14 amino acids. The CDR3 here is CASSDPGQGYGYTF. The CDR3 bases are TGTGCCAGCAGTGACCCGGGACAGGGGTATGGCTACACCTTC.

In its sample, this clonotype was seen a few times. The J gene is TRBJ2-5, the V gene TRBV10-3; the match to TRBD1 covers 7 bases. Germline V gene sequence: CDR1 ENHRY, CDR2 SYGVKD. V lost 6 bases and J lost 3; bases outside the gene matches: 1. This CDR3 is built from 12 residues. CDR3 region: CAIRGTEETQYF. The CDR3 coding sequence is TGTGCCATCAGGGGGACAGAAGAGACCCAGTACTTC.

The J gene is TRBJ1-5, the V gene TRBV19; 10 positions match TRBD1. This CDR3 has 15 amino acids. The J segment lost 7 bases and the V segment lost 1 base, leaving 4 bases of the junction unmatched. Germline CDR1 LNHDA, CDR2 SQIVND (reference sequence). The CDR3 spells CASSIGQGARQPQHF. The CDR3 DNA reads TGTGCCAGTAGTATAGGACAGGGGGCGAGGCAGCCCCAGCATTTT.

J is TRBJ1-4 and V is TRBV7-8, with unresolved D. Germline CDR1 SGHVS, CDR2 FQNEAQ. V shed 4 bases and J shed 7 bases, with 16 bases lying between them. The CDR3 consists of 15 residues. The CDR3 nucleotides are TGTGCCAGCAGCTCGGGCCCTAGACTGGGTGAAAAACTGTTTTTT. Protein sequence: CASSSGPRLGEKLFF.

This chain links TRBV11-2 with TRBJ1-1, with 8 bases that match TRBD1. The germline CDR1 and CDR2 sequences are SGHAT and FQNNGV. This CDR3 has 14 residues. J was trimmed by 3 bases and V by 1 base; bases with no gene match: 1. The CDR3 DNA reads TGTGCCAGCAGCTTAGCAGGGGGCGACACTGAAGCTTTCTTT. Translating it yields CASSLAGGDTEAFF.

This clonotype was seen only a few times. The rearrangement links TRBV7-2 to TRBJ1-2; no clear D gene. The CDR3 sequence is 15 residues long. Germline loops: CDR1 SGHTA, CDR2 FQGNSA. Trimming removed 1 base from V and 5 bases from J, with 14 bases in between. As DNA, the CDR3 is TGTGCCAGCAGCTTAGAGTCCACAGACTTGTATGGCTACACCTTC. Translation: CASSLESTDLYGYTF.

This chain joins TRBV7-9 and TRBJ2-1; 14 bases are shared with TRBD2. The length of the CDR3 is 19 residues. Trimming took 0 bases from V and 2 from J; bases not matched to a gene: 6. CDR1 and CDR2 (germline): SEHNR, FQNEAQ (reference sequence). The CDR3 spells CASSLAGTSGRGAYNEQFF. CDR3 nucleotide sequence: TGTGCCAGCAGCTTAGCGGGGACTAGCGGGAGAGGAGCCTACAATGAGCAGTTCTTC.

This clonotype showed up many times. The chain combines TRBV4-2 with TRBJ1-5; TRBD1 aligns across 7 bases. Germline lookup yields CDR1 LGHNA and CDR2 YNFKEQ. Trimming cost V 4 bases and J 6 bases; bases outside gene matches: 12. CDR3 length equals 16 residues. Here the CDR3 DNA reads TGTGCCAGCAGCCCCCGAACAGGGGAGGTGATTCAGCCCCAGCATTTT. It specifies CASSPRTGEVIQPQHF.

This clonotype came up a few times. The V gene is TRBV5-1, the J gene TRBJ2-5; D uncertain. Germline V lookup: CDR1 SGHRS, CDR2 YFSETQ. The CDR3 is 14 amino acids. V lost 0 bases to trimming and J lost 1 base, with 7 bases between them. CDR3 protein: CASSLGPSQETQYF. CDR3 nucleotides: TGCGCCAGCAGCTTGGGACCAAGCCAAGAGACCCAGTACTTC.

This clonotype was seen a few times. This sequence joins TRBV13 and TRBJ2-7; D not certain. CDR1 and CDR2 (germline): PRHDT, FYEKMQ (reference sequence). The CDR3 is made up of 14 amino acids. Trimming stripped 4 bases from V and 0 bases from J, with 10 bases between. This CDR3 reads CASSWGRDSYEQYF. The DNA of the CDR3 is TGTGCCAGCAGCTGGGGAAGGGACTCCTACGAGCAGTACTTC.